This section outlines one T cell receptor (beta chain) sequence together with its context. Which antigen it targets is not known. The input lacks base qualities; no much larger clone sits a single base away. The collaborating institutions used their own protocols to collect whole blood in K2EDTA tubes. For TCRbeta analysis, collaborator samples were shipped as frozen whole blood, as isolated PBMCs, or as DNA extracted from either sample type. TCRbeta CDR3 regions were amplified from genomic DNA using the immunoSEQ Assay, a bias-controlled multiplex PCR. The source study handled its data this way. Nucleated cell counts per sample were estimated from amplification of reference gene primers within the assay. Sequence reads were collapsed and filtered to measure the absolute abundance of every unique TCRbeta CDR3 rearrangement. For each sample, productive Simpson clonality was calculated by taking the square root of Simpson's diversity index across productive rearrangements. Here the immuneACCESS table is served through TCRdb, limited to in-frame sequences with V and J called. Missing clones are a known gap in these copies; in checked studies unresolved V genes cover under half, and the rest lacks a known reason. Clonal size and the V and J genes are those of that table, whereas D and trimming came from the DNA. For this sample the table gives around 250,000 clones, of which approximately 82% were detected only once. The top ten clonotypes cover roughly 3.3% of the sample.

The sample originates from a study of blood T cell repertoires in COVID-19 (dated by TCRdb to about 2020). Regarding the research as a whole: The collaborator samples originated in the United States, Italy and Spain and spanned the acute and convalescent phases of COVID-19. The material from the prospective study consisted of cDNA or gDNA derived from T cells, B-cell-depleted T cells, or PBMCs. Subjects who had been exposed to COVID-19, were actively infected with it, or had recovered from it provided the deeply sampled blood TCRbeta repertoires that made up the dataset. The repertoires were released in a freely available public database meant as a resource for research on the immune response to SARS-CoV-2. The samples were drawn from the first 160 participants of the ongoing ImmuneRACE study and from more than 1,000 subjects provided by 6 global collaborators. Sample metadata almost always included a de-identified subject ID, COVID-19 status, age in years and sex. Where HLA class I and class II types were available, the types were taken from metadata supplied by the sample provider, not from assay-based typing.

Findings and caveats that apply to the study as a whole: Clinical and demographic metadata were provided uncurated, with the amount varying by source and participant.

Clipping removes 2 bases from V and 7 bases from J, with 4 as the unmatched junction base count. Taken from cysteine to phenylalanine, the CDR3 has 15 residues. Of all the DNA, just the CDR3 is kept, 45 bases in frame from base 1. From the germline V gene, CDR1 is LGHNA and CDR2 is YSLEER. The rearranged chain carries TRBV4-3 and TRBJ2-1; TRBD2 agrees with 11 junctional bases. The TCR comes from a woman between 18 and 30 years old with acute or convalescent COVID-19. The sample comprised peripheral blood. Here the CDR3 is given as CASSQTLAGENEQFF. The sequenced DNA is TGCGCCAGCAGCCAAACACTAGCGGGAGAGAATGAGCAGTTCTTC.